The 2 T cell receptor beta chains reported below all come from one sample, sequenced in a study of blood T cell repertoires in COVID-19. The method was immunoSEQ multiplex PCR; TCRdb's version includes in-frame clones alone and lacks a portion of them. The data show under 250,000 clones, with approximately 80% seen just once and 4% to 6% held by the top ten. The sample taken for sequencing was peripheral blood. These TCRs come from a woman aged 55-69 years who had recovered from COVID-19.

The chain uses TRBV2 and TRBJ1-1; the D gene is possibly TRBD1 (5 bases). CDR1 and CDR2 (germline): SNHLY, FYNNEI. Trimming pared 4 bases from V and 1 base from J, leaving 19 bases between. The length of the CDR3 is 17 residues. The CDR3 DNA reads TGTGCCAGCAGTGGGGGAGGAAGGTACAGGAGGAACACTGAAGCTTTCTTT. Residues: CASSGGGRYRRNTEAFF. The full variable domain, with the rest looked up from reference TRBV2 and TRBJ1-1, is EPEVTQTPSHQVTQMGQEVILRCVPISNHLYFYWYRQILGQKVEFLVSFYNNEISEKSEIFDDQFSVERPDGSNFTLKIRSTKLEDSAMYFCASSGGGRYRRNTEAFFGQGTRLTVV.

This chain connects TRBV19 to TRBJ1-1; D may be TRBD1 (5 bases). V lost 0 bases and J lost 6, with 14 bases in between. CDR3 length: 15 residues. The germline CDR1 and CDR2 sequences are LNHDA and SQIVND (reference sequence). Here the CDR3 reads CASSIDVGGEAEAFF. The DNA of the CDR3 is TGTGCCAGTAGTATAGATGTTGGAGGGGAAGCTGAAGCTTTCTTT.